This TCR beta chain originates from a study of tumor-infiltrating lymphocytes in localized non-small cell lung cancer. Study-level background: The cohort mixed smokers and never-smokers, several histologies, and some post-neoadjuvant-chemotherapy samples. Tumor tissue and non-adjacent uninvolved lung came from each patient.

Libraries were prepared by immunoSEQ multiplex PCR; TCRdb keeps only in-frame clonotypes and omits some of them. This sample has 24,000 or so clones, with 69% found just once. Study-wide findings and caveats: TCR sequencing covered a subset of patients with enough tissue.

V trimming: 4 bases; J trimming: 3 bases; junction bases outside the gene matches: 8. Per germline, CDR1 LNHNV and CDR2 YYDKDF (reference sequence). This CDR3 comprises 16 residues. Within the sample, this clone is medium-sized. Its target is unknown. The genes are TRBV15 and TRBJ2-7, with TRBD1 matching over 11 bases. Sequencing input: lung tumor tissue. The TCR originated in a human donor with non-small cell lung cancer. The DNA for the CDR3 is TGTGCCACCAGCACTCCGCGGGACAGGGGGGACTACGAGCAGTACTTC. Amino acids: CATSTPRDRGDYEQYF.